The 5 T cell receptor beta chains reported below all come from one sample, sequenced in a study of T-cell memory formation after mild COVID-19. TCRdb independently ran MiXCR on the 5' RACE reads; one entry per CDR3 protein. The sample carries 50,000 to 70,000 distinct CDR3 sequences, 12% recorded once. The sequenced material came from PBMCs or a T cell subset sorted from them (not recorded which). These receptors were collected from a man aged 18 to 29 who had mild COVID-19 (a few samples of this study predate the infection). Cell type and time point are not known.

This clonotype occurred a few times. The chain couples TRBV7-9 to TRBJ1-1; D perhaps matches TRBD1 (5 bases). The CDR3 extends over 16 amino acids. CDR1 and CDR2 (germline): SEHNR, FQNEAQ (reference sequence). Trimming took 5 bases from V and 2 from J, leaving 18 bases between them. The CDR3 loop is CASSPDADRPNTEAFF. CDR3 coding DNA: TGTGCCAGCAGCCCTGACGCCGACAGACCAAACACTGAAGCTTTCTTT. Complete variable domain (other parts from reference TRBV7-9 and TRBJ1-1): DTGVSQNPRHKITKRGQNVTFRCDPISEHNRLYWYRQTLGQGPEFLTYFQNEAQLEKSRLLSDRFSAERPKGSFSTLEIQRTEQGDSAMYLCASSPDADRPNTEAFFGQGTRLTVV.

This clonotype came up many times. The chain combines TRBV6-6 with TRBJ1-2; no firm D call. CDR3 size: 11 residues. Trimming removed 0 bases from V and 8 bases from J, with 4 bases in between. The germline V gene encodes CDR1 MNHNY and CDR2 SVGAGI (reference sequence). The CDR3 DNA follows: TGTGCCAGCAGTTACTCCTGGGGCTACACCTTC. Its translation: CASSYSWGYTF.

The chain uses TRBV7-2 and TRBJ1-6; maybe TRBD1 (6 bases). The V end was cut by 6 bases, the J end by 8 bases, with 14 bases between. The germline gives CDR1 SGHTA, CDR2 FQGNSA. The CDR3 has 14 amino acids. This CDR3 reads CASSNRVGDSPLHF. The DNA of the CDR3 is TGTGCCAGCAGTAACAGGGTTGGAGATTCACCCCTCCACTTT.

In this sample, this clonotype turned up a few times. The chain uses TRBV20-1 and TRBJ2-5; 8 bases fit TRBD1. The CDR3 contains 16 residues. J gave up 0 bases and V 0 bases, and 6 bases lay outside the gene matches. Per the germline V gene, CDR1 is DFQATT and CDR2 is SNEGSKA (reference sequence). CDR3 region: CSARDQGASYQETQYF. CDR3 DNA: TGCAGTGCTAGAGATCAGGGGGCGTCGTACCAAGAGACCCAGTACTTC.

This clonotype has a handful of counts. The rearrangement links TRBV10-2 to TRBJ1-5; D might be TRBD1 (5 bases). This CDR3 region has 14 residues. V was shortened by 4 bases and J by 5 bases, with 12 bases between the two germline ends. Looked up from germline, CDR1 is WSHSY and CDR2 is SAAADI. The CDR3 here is CASSGDGVDQPQHF. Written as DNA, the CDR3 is TGCGCCAGCAGTGGGGACGGGGTGGATCAGCCCCAGCATTTT.